This is a list of T cell receptor beta chains from one sample in a study of cytomegalovirus exposure and HLA in healthy donors. The assay was immunoSEQ multiplex PCR, and TCRdb's table has in-frame clones only and misses some. The sample comprises some 130,000 clones, roughly three quarters of which are singletons, and around 2% rests with the top ten. Specimen: PBMCs. All receptors come from a man aged 25 to 40 in good health and CMV-seronegative. The CDR3 runs from the conserved cysteine through the conserved F or W. The D gene is left open where the match is weak. Not all rows give a size; the values are once, few, many and, for expanded clones, a class.

V gene,clone size,J gene,CDR3 length,D gene,CDR3 DNA,CDR3 protein
TRBV5-8,few,TRBJ2-1,14,TRBD2,TGTGCCAGCAGCTTCGGCGGGAGGCGAAATGAGCAGTTCTTC,CASSFGGRRNEQFF
TRBV21-1,-,TRBJ2-5,16,-,TGTGCCAGCAGCAAGATCCCTAGCGGGTACCAAGAGACCCAGTACTTC,CASSKIPSGYQETQYF
TRBV6-5,-,TRBJ2-7,15,TRBD1,TGTGCCAGCAGTTACTTAGGACAGGGAATGAACGAGCAGTACTTC,CASSYLGQGMNEQYF
TRBV11-3,-,TRBJ2-7,17,-,TGTGCCAGCAGCTTAGATAGCGGGACAGGGTTCTTGGACGAGCAGTACTTC,CASSLDSGTGFLDEQYF
TRBV6-5,-,TRBJ1-1,14,-,TGTGCCAGCAGTTATTCCACAGCGGGGTTTGAAGCTTTCTTT,CASSYSTAGFEAFF
TRBV5-1,-,TRBJ2-1,15,-,TGCGCCAGCAGCCTTAGCGCGGAGACGGGGAATGAGCAGTTCTTC,CASSLSAETGNEQFF
TRBV4-2,-,TRBJ2-1,18,TRBD2,TGTGCCAGCAGCCAAGATAGACTAGCGGGGGCATCCTACAATGAGCAGTTCTTC,CASSQDRLAGASYNEQFF
TRBV10-3,-,TRBJ2-7,14,TRBD2,TGTGCCATCAGTCCTAGCGGGAGGTCCTACGAGCAGTACTTC,CAISPSGRSYEQYF
TRBV4-2,-,TRBJ1-1,13,TRBD1,TGTGCCAGCAGCCGACAGGGGTTGACTGAAGCTTTCTTT,CASSRQGLTEAFF
TRBV7-2,-,TRBJ2-7,14,-,TGTGCCAGCAGCGGCACCTGGGGGGTCGGCGAGCAGTACTTC,CASSGTWGVGEQYF
TRBV4-2,-,TRBJ2-7,17,-,TGTGCCAGCAGCCAAGAGGGGACTGGAATGAGCTCCTACGAGCAGTACTTC,CASSQEGTGMSSYEQYF
TRBV4-2,-,TRBJ1-4,16,TRBD1,TGTGCCAGCAGCCAAGATTTGGACAGGGTTAATGAAAAACTGTTTTTT,CASSQDLDRVNEKLFF
TRBV28,once,TRBJ2-7,11,-,TGTGCCAGCGGTAACTGGTACGAGCAGTACTTC,CASGNWYEQYF
TRBV7-9,-,TRBJ1-2,13,-,TGTGCCAGCAGCCACAAACCTAACTATGGCTACACCTTC,CASSHKPNYGYTF
TRBV4-2,-,TRBJ2-7,16,TRBD1,TGTGCCAGCAGCCCGCAAATAGAGGACAGGGTGTACGAGCAGTACTTC,CASSPQIEDRVYEQYF
TRBV6-4,few,TRBJ2-7,17,TRBD2,TGTGCCATCTTGACTAGCGGGCCTTTGGGCAACGCCTACGAGCAGTACTTC,CAILTSGPLGNAYEQYF
TRBV21-1,-,TRBJ2-3,14,-,TGTGCCAGCAGCAAAAGGGGTGCCACAGATACGCAGTATTTT,CASSKRGATDTQYF
TRBV27,once,TRBJ2-7,16,TRBD2,TGTGCCAGCAGTTCCCCCGTTAGCGGGGAGGGCCACGAGCAGTACTTC,CASSSPVSGEGHEQYF
TRBV12-5,once,TRBJ1-1,16,-,TGTGCTAGTGGTATGGTCGAAGGGGGGGGGTTCACTGAAGCTTTCTTT,CASGMVEGGGFTEAFF
TRBV28,once,TRBJ1-2,13,TRBD1,TGTGCCAGCAGTTCCTTCGACAGGGGTGGCTACACCTTC,CASSSFDRGGYTF
TRBV27,-,TRBJ1-1,13,-,TGTGCCAGCAGTTTTACGGGGGGCGCATTAGCTTTCTTT,CASSFTGGALAFF
TRBV7-9,once,TRBJ2-7,14,TRBD1,TGTGCCAGCAGTTCCCGGGACAGGGGCTACGAGCAGTACTTC,CASSSRDRGYEQYF
TRBV15,few,TRBJ2-3,16,-,TGTGCCACCAGCAGAGAGGGGCAGGATGGGTCAGATACGCAGTATTTT,CATSREGQDGSDTQYF
TRBV6-5,-,TRBJ1-5,13,TRBD1,TGTGCCACTCAGGGGGCACGGAATCAGCCCCAGCATTTT,CATQGARNQPQHF
TRBV6-5,-,TRBJ1-1,14,-,TGTGCCAGCAGTTACGCCCAGGGTGGCACTGAAGCTTTCTTT,CASSYAQGGTEAFF
TRBV10-3,few,TRBJ2-2,12,-,TGTGCCATCAGACCGGGCACCGGGGAGCTGTTTTTT,CAIRPGTGELFF
TRBV21-1,-,TRBJ1-1,14,-,TGTGCCAGCAGCAAAAGAGCCACAGGGTGGGAAGCTTTCTTT,CASSKRATGWEAFF
TRBV7-2,-,TRBJ2-4,18,TRBD1,TGTGCCAGCAGCTTCGGGCAGGGGGCACGATTAGCCAAAAACATTCAGTACTTC,CASSFGQGARLAKNIQYF
TRBV29-1,-,TRBJ2-5,15,TRBD1,TGCAGCGTTGAAGGCCGGGACAGGGGAAGGGAGACCCAGTACTTC,CSVEGRDRGRETQYF
TRBV5-1,-,TRBJ1-1,15,-,TGCGCCAGCAGCTTGGCACCGACTCAGAACACTGAAGCTTTCTTT,CASSLAPTQNTEAFF
TRBV11-3,-,TRBJ2-7,15,TRBD1,TGTGCCAGCAGCTTTTCCGGGACAGGGGTGTACGAGCAGTACTTC,CASSFSGTGVYEQYF
TRBV11-2,once,TRBJ1-1,15,-,TGTGCCAGCAGCTTAAACCAGGGCGTGAACACTGAAGCTTTCTTT,CASSLNQGVNTEAFF
TRBV10-3,-,TRBJ2-7,13,-,TGTGCCATCAGTGAGCCGACACGAGGGAAGCAGTACTTC,CAISEPTRGKQYF
TRBV5-1,-,TRBJ1-1,14,TRBD1,TGCGCCAGCAGCCCGGGGACAGGGGGGACTGAAGCTTTCTTT,CASSPGTGGTEAFF
TRBV28,-,TRBJ2-7,15,TRBD1,TGTGCCAGCACGCCCCCGGACAGGAGCTCCTACGAGCAGTACTTC,CASTPPDRSSYEQYF
TRBV27,-,TRBJ1-1,19,TRBD1,TGTGCCAGCAGTTTATCGAAGTTCTGGGGGCCCGACAGGGGTGCTGAAGCTTTCTTT,CASSLSKFWGPDRGAEAFF
TRBV5-4,-,TRBJ2-2,15,TRBD2,TGTGCCAGCACCCAAGCGGGGACGAACACCGGGGAGCTGTTTTTT,CASTQAGTNTGELFF
TRBV20-1,-,TRBJ2-1,10,-,TGCAGTGCCCTAAGGGGTGAGCAGTTCTTC,CSALRGEQFF
TRBV29-1,-,TRBJ2-1,14,TRBD1,TGCAGCGTTGAACCGGGACAGGGGGGCAATGAGCAGTTCTTC,CSVEPGQGGNEQFF
TRBV18,few,TRBJ2-7,13,TRBD1,TGTGCCAGCTCACATACAGGGGCCCCCGAGCAGTACTTC,CASSHTGAPEQYF
TRBV4-2,-,TRBJ1-1,15,-,TGTGCCAGCAGCGCTCGAGGGAAGGGTGGAACTGAAGCTTTCTTT,CASSARGKGGTEAFF
TRBV11-2,-,TRBJ2-3,15,TRBD2,TGTGCCAGCAGCCTTAGCGGGTATAGCACAGATACGCAGTATTTT,CASSLSGYSTDTQYF
TRBV10-3,-,TRBJ2-3,16,TRBD2,TGTGCCATCAGTGAGTCGACTAGCGGGAGGACAGATACGCAGTATTTT,CAISESTSGRTDTQYF
TRBV5-1,-,TRBJ2-3,14,-,TGCGCCAGCAGCTTGGGGCAATTCACAGATACGCAGTATTTT,CASSLGQFTDTQYF
TRBV19,-,TRBJ1-1,15,-,TGTGCCAGTACACTAGGGCACCTCGGGAACACTGAAGCTTTCTTT,CASTLGHLGNTEAFF
TRBV6-1,-,TRBJ1-2,15,TRBD1,TGTGCCAGCAAGGCCGGGACAGGGGATGGGTATGGCTACACCTTC,CASKAGTGDGYGYTF
TRBV6-1,-,TRBJ2-3,14,-,TGTGCCAGCAGTGATGGCAGGGAAGCAGATACGCAGTATTTT,CASSDGREADTQYF
TRBV6-6,-,TRBJ2-7,16,TRBD1,TGTGCCAGCAGATCCGGGACAGGGGTTATCCGATCCGAGCAGTACTTC,CASRSGTGVIRSEQYF
TRBV6-5,-,TRBJ2-7,15,TRBD1,TGTGCCAGCAGTTACGGCCAGGGGGCCGGTCGCGAGCAGTACTTC,CASSYGQGAGREQYF
TRBV5-1,-,TRBJ2-2,15,TRBD2,TGCGCCAGCAGCGGGAGCGGGGCGAACACCGGGGAGCTGTTTTTT,CASSGSGANTGELFF